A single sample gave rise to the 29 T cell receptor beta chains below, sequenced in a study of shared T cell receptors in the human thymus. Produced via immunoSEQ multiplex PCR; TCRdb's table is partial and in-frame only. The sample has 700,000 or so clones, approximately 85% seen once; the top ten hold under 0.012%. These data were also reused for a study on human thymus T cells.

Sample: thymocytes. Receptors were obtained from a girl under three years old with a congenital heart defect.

The CDR3 is CASSYEAGGSGELFF. The DNA of the CDR3 is TGTGCCAGCAGTTACGAGGCAGGGGGTTCCGGGGAGCTGTTTTTT. The chain joins TRBV6-6 to TRBJ2-2; the match to TRBD1 covers 7 bases. This CDR3 is 15 amino acids long. The V gene's germline CDR1 is MNHNY and CDR2 SVGAGI (reference sequence). The V gene end was trimmed by 2 bases and the J gene end by 6 bases; junction bases not matched to a gene: 6.

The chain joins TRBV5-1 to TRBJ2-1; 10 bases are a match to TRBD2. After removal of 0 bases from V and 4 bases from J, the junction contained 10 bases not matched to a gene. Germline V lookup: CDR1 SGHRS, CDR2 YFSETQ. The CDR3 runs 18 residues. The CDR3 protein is CASSLASGGAVLYNEQFF. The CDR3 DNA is TGCGCCAGCAGCTTGGCCAGCGGGGGGGCAGTTTTGTACAATGAGCAGTTCTTC.

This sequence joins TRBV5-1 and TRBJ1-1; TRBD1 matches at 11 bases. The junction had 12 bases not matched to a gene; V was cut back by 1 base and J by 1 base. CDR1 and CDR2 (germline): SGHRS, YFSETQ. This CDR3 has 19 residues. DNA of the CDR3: TGCGCCAGCAGCTTGCGTTTGACGGGACAGGGGGGAACGAACACTGAAGCTTTCTTT. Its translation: CASSLRLTGQGGTNTEAFF.

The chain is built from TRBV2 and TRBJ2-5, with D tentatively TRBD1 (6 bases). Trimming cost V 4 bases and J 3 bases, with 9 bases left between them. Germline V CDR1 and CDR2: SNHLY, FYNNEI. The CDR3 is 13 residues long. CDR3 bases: TGTGCCAGCAGTGGGGGGCAAAAAGAGACCCAGTACTTC. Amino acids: CASSGGQKETQYF.

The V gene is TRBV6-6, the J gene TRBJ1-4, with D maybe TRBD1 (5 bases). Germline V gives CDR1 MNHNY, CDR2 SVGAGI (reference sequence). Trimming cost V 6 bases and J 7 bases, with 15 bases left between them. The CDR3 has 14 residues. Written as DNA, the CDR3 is TGTGCCAGCAGCGACTTCAGGGTTAGTGAAAAACTGTTTTTT. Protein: CASSDFRVSEKLFF.

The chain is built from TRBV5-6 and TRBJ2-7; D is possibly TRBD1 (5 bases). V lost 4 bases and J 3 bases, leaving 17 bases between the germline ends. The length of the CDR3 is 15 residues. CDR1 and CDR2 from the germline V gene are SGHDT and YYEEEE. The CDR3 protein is CASSIPQGWGYEQYF. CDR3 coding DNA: TGTGCCAGCAGCATTCCCCAGGGATGGGGCTACGAGCAGTACTTC.

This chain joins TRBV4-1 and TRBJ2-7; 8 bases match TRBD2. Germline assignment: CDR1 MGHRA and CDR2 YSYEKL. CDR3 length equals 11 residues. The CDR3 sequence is CASSQDRVAGV. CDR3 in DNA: TGCGCCAGCAGCCAAGATCGAGTAGCGGGGGTC.

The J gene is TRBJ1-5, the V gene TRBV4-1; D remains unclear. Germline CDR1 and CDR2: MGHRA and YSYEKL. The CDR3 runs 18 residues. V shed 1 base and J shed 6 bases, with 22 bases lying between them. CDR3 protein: CASSQVDGVSGECQPQHF. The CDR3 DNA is TGCGCCAGCAGCCAAGTGGACGGGGTCTCAGGAGAGTGTCAGCCCCAGCATTTT.

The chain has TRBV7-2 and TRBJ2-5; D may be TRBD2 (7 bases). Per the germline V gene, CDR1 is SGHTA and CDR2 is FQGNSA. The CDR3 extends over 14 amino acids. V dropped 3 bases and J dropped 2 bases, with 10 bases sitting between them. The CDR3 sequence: CASSLRGPQETQYF. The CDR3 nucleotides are TGTGCCAGCAGCTTGCGGGGGCCACAAGAGACCCAGTACTTC.

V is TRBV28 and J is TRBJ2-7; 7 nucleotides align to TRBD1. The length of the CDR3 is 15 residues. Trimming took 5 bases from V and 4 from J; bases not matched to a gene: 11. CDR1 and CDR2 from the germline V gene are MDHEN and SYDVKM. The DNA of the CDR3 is TGTGCCAGCAGTATACACCGGGACAGACCATACGAGCAGTACTTC. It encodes CASSIHRDRPYEQYF.

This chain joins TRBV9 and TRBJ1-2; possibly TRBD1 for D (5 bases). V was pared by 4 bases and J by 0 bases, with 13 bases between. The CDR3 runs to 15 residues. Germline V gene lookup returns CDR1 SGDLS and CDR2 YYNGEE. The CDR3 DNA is TGTGCCAGCAGCCCTCAGGGCCTCTCTAACTATGGCTACACCTTC. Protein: CASSPQGLSNYGYTF.

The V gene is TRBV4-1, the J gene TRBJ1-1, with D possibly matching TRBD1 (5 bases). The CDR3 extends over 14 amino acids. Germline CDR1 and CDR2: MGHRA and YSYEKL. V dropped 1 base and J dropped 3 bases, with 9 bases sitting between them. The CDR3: CASSQADRDTEAFF. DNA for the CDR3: TGCGCCAGCAGCCAAGCCGACAGAGACACTGAAGCTTTCTTT.

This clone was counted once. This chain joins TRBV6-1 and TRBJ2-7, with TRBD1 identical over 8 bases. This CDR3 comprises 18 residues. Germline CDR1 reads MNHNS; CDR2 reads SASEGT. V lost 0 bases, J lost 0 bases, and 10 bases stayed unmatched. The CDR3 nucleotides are TGTGCCAGCAGTGAAGCCAAGCCGGGACAGGATGACTCCTACGAGCAGTACTTC. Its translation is CASSEAKPGQDDSYEQYF.

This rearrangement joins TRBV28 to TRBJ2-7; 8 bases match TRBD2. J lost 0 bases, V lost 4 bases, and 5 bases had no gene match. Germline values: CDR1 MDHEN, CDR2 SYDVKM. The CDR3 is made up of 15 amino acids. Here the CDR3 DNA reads TGTGCCAGCAGTTCGGGGGGGTCGATCTCCTACGAGCAGTACTTC. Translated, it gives CASSSGGSISYEQYF.

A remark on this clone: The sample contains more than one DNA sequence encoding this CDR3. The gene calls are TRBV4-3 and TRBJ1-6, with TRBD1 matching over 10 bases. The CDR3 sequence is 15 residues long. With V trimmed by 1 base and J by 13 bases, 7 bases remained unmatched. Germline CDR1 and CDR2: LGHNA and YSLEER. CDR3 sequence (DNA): TGCGCCAGCAGCCAAGGGGACAGGGGAAACTCCCCCCTCCACTTT. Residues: CASSQGDRGNSPLHF.

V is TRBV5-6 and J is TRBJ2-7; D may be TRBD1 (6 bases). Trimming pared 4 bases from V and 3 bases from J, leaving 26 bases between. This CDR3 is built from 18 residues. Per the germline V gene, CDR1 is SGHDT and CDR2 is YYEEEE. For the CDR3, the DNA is TGTGCCAGCAGCCGACAGCGCCTTTCCAGGGGCCCAAACTACGAGCAGTACTTC. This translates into CASSRQRLSRGPNYEQYF. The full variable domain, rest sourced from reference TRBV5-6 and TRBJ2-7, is DAGVTQSPTHLIKTRGQQVTLRCSPKSGHDTVSWYQQALGQGPQFIFQYYEEEERQRGNFPDRFSGHQFPNYSSELNVNALLLGDSALYLCASSRQRLSRGPNYEQYFGPGTRLTVT.

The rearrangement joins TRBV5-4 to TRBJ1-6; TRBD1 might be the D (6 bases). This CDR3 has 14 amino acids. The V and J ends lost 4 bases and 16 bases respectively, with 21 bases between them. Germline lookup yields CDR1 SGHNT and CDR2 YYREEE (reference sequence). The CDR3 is CASSLQDSPRGLHF. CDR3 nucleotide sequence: TGTGCCAGCAGCCTTCAGGACAGTCCACGGGGTCTCCACTTT. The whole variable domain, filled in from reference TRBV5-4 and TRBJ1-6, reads ETGVTQSPTHLIKTRGQQVTLRCSSQSGHNTVSWYQQALGQGPQFIFQYYREEENGRGNFPPRFSGLQFPNYSSELNVNALELDDSALYLCASSLQDSPRGLHFGNGTRLTVT.

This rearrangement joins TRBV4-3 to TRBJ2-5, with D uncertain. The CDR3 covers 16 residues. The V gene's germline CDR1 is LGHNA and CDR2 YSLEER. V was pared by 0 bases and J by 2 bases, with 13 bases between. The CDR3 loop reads CASSQELREPQETQYF. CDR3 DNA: TGCGCCAGCAGCCAAGAGTTGAGAGAGCCACAAGAGACCCAGTACTTC.

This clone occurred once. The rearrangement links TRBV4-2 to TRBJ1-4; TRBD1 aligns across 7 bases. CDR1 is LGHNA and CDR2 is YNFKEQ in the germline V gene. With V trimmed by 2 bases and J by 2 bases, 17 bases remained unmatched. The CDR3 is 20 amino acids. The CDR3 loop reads CASSQTGRQGGTSTNEKLFF. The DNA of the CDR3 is TGTGCCAGCAGCCAAACGGGCAGACAGGGTGGAACTTCGACTAATGAAAAACTGTTTTTT.

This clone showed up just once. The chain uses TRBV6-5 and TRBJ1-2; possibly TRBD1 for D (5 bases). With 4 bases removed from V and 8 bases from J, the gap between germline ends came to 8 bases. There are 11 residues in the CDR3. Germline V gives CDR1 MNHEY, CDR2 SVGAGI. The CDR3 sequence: CASSFRGGYTF. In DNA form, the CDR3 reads TGTGCCAGCAGTTTTAGGGGAGGCTACACCTTC.

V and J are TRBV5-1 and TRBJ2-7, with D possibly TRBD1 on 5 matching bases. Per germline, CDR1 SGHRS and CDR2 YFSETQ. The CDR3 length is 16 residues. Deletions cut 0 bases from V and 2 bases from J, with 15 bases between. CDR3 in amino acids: CASSLGGRGSTYEQYF. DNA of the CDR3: TGCGCCAGCAGCTTGGGGGGTAGGGGATCAACCTACGAGCAGTACTTC.

As DNA, the CDR3 is TGCGCCAGCAGCTTGGCCCTGCAGGGCGTACCTTTCTTT. Its protein is CASSLALQGVPFF. The chain combines TRBV5-1 with TRBJ1-1; weak D call: TRBD1 (5 bases). V gave up 0 bases and J gave up 12 bases, with 15 bases separating them. Germline V lookup: CDR1 SGHRS, CDR2 YFSETQ. The CDR3 runs 13 residues.

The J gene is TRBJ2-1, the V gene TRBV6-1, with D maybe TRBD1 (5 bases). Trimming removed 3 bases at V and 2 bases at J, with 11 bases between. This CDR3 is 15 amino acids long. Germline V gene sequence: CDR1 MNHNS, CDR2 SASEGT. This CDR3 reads CASSEGRGAYNEQFF. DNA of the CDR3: TGTGCCAGCAGTGAGGGAAGGGGTGCCTACAATGAGCAGTTCTTC.

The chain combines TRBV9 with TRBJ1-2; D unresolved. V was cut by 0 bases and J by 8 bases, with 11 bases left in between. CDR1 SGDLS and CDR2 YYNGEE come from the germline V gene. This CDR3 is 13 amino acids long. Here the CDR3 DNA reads TGTGCCAGCAGCGTAGGTCGGGGTTGGGGCTACACCTTC. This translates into CASSVGRGWGYTF.

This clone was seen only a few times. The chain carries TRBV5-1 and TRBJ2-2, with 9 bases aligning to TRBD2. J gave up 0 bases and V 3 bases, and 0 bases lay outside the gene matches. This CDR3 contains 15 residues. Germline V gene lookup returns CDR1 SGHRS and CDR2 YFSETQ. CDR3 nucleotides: TGCGCCAGCAGCTCTAGCGGGGCGAACACCGGGGAGCTGTTTTTT. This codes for CASSSSGANTGELFF.

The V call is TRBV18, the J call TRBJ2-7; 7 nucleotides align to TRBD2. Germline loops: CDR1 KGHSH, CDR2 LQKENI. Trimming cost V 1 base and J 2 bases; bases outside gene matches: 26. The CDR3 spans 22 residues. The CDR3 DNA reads TGTGCCAGCTCACCACGGGGCCCATCGCGGTTCGCGTGGAGCGGGACCACCTACGAGCAGTACTTC. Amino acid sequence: CASSPRGPSRFAWSGTTYEQYF.

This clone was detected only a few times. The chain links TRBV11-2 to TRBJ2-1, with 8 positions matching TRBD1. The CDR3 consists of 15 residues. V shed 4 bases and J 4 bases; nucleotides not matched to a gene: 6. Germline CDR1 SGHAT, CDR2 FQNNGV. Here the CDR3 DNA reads TGTGCCAGCAGCTCCAGGGGGCCGGAGTACAATGAGCAGTTCTTC. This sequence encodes CASSSRGPEYNEQFF.

CDR3 region: CASSRRGDEQYF. CDR3 nucleotide sequence: TGTGCCAGCAGCCGACGGGGTGACGAGCAGTACTTC. This sequence joins TRBV6-1 and TRBJ2-7; tentative D call: TRBD2 (5 bases). V was trimmed by 6 bases and J by 5 bases, leaving 11 bases between them. This CDR3 has 12 amino acids. From germline, CDR1 is MNHNS and CDR2 SASEGT.

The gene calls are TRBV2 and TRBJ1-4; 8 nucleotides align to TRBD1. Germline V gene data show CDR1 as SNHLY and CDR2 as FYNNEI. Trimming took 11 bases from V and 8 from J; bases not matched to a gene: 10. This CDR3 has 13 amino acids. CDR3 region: CAGIQGAQEKLFF. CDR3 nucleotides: TGTGCCGGAATCCAGGGGGCGCAAGAAAAACTGTTTTTT.